This T cell receptor beta chain was sequenced for a study of PD-1 blockade in classical Hodgkin lymphoma. General observations from the study: When set against healthy donors, newly diagnosed patients were reported to show lower baseline TCR diversity. Although disease activity or prior therapy may be involved, causes of the repertoire differences remain undefined.

Germline V gives CDR1 SGHRS, CDR2 YFSETQ. The CDR3 is made up of 13 amino acids. The V end lost 5 bases, the J end lost 1 base, and 10 bases lay between the germline ends. Repertoires were generated with immunoSEQ multiplex PCR, while TCRdb's copy carries only in-frame clones and drops some. The sample carries nearly 25,000 clones, less than 95% recorded once. Points on this clone: The antigen remains undetermined.

As to time point: newly diagnosed, previously untreated cHL patient sample. Negative magnetic selection isolated CD4+ T cells from thawed PBMCs. This TCR was sampled from a human donor with classical Hodgkin lymphoma. The chain couples TRBV5-1 to TRBJ2-7; TRBD1 or TRBD2 may be the D gene (6 bases each). Sequencing used CD4+ T cells from blood. The CDR3 region is CASRSGASYEQYF. In DNA form, the CDR3 reads TGCGCCAGCAGGTCGGGGGCGTCCTACGAGCAGTACTTC.